The 19 T cell receptor beta chains given below trace back to one sample, sequenced in a study of blood T cell repertoires in COVID-19. The protocol was immunoSEQ multiplex PCR, while the TCRdb copy is restricted to in-frame clones and leaves out a portion. The sample has 96,000 or so clones, around 90% seen once. The sample consisted of peripheral blood. These TCRs come from a human donor with COVID-19, enrolled during active disease. The donor label of this sample is uncertain.

The chain has TRBV7-3 and TRBJ1-6, with D maybe TRBD1 (5 bases). Trimming removed 5 bases from V and 4 bases from J, with 12 bases in between. Germline lookup yields CDR1 SGHTA and CDR2 FQGTGA. The CDR3 loop spans 15 amino acids. The CDR3, as DNA: TGTGCCAGCAGCCTGGGTCAGGGATATAATTCACCCCTCCACTTT. This translates into CASSLGQGYNSPLHF.

The chain is built from TRBV28 and TRBJ1-6; TRBD1 might be the D (6 bases). Germline CDR1 is MDHEN and CDR2 is SYDVKM. The length of the CDR3 is 14 residues. Trimming cost V 5 bases and J 7 bases, with 12 bases left between them. CDR3 DNA sequence: TGTGCCAGCAGTCCCCGGACAGAGAATTCACCCCTCCACTTT. Residues: CASSPRTENSPLHF.

As concerns this clone: The same CDR3 is also encoded by other DNA sequences in this sample. In DNA form, the CDR3 reads TGTGCCAGCAGTTACTCGGGACAGGGCGGCACAGATACGCAGTATTTT. It translates to CASSYSGQGGTDTQYF. The chain has TRBV6-5 and TRBJ2-3, with 9 nucleotides matching TRBD1. This CDR3 comprises 16 residues. Germline trimming cut 0 bases from V and 1 base from J; bases unmatched to any gene: 2. Germline V CDR1 and CDR2: MNHEY, SVGAGI.

The chain combines TRBV9 with TRBJ2-1; 10 bases match TRBD2. The length of the CDR3 is 16 residues. The germline gives CDR1 SGDLS, CDR2 YYNGEE. The ends lost 4 bases at V and 2 bases at J; junction bases unmatched: 6. The CDR3 bases are TGTGCCAGCAGCCCCCGGACTAGCGGCCCCTACAATGAGCAGTTCTTC. It yields the protein CASSPRTSGPYNEQFF.

The CDR3 sequence: CASSNPSATTYEQYF. The CDR3 DNA sequence: TGTGCCAGTAGTAACCCTTCCGCAACAACGTACGAGCAGTACTTC. This chain uses TRBV19 with TRBJ2-7; D is ambiguous. The CDR3 spans 15 residues. V gave up 4 bases and J gave up 4 bases, with 17 bases separating them. Per the germline V gene, CDR1 is LNHDA and CDR2 is SQIVND (reference sequence).

The chain links TRBV7-9 to TRBJ2-4, with 11 positions matching TRBD2. The CDR3 length is 16 residues. V was pared by 4 bases and J by 8 bases, with 10 bases of the junction left unmatched. Looked up from germline, CDR1 is SEHNR and CDR2 is FQNEAQ (reference sequence). CDR3 residues: CASSSLAGGPQDIQYF. CDR3 DNA: TGTGCCAGCAGCTCTTTAGCGGGGGGGCCTCAGGACATTCAGTACTTC.

This clone was observed once. The rearrangement joins TRBV6-1 to TRBJ2-2, with 8 bases that match TRBD1. The V gene's germline CDR1 is MNHNS and CDR2 SASEGT. This CDR3 spans 19 amino acids. Trimming cost V 0 bases and J 9 bases; bases outside gene matches: 18. CDR3 region: CASSEAGYTSDDRGRELFF. The CDR3, as DNA: TGTGCCAGCAGTGAAGCGGGTTACACTTCCGACGACAGGGGTAGGGAGCTGTTTTTT.

The J gene is TRBJ2-7, the V gene TRBV7-3; no clear D. CDR1 is SGHTA, CDR2 FQGTGA, per germline. Trimming shortened V by 4 bases and J by 3 bases, and 19 bases separated the two germline ends. The CDR3 is 16 amino acids. The CDR3 sequence is CASSYMIPHLRYEQYF. CDR3 nucleotide sequence: TGTGCCAGCAGCTACATGATCCCTCATCTCCGCTACGAGCAGTACTTC.

The CDR3 region is CAKQKWEIQPQHF. DNA for the CDR3: TGTGCCAAACAGAAGTGGGAGATCCAGCCCCAGCATTTT. The rearrangement links TRBV7-9 to TRBJ1-5; D not resolved. The CDR3 has 13 amino acids. The ends were cut back, 10 bases at V and 7 bases at J, with 17 bases in the middle. Per germline, CDR1 SEHNR and CDR2 FQNEAQ (reference sequence).

Notes on this clone: A junction end diverges from the germline sequence, so it may reflect a read error. The chain recombines TRBV20-1 with TRBJ2-7; 9 bases are shared with TRBD2. This CDR3 region has 14 residues. CDR1 DFQATT and CDR2 SNEGSKA come from the germline V gene (reference sequence). The CDR3: CSASLTSGTYKQYF. In DNA, the CDR3 is TGCAGTGCTAGTTTGACTAGCGGAACCTACAAGCAGTACTTC.

The genes are TRBV10-2 and TRBJ1-2, with 7 bases matching TRBD1. The CDR3 runs 12 residues. Trimming at V came to 6 bases and at J to 2 bases, leaving 0 bases not matched to a gene. CDR1 is WSHSY, CDR2 SAAADI, per germline. The CDR3 nucleotides are TGCGCCAGCAGACAGGGGAACTATGGCTACACCTTC. Its translation is CASRQGNYGYTF.

The V and J genes are TRBV19 and TRBJ2-1, with a weak D call TRBD1 (6 bases). The V and J ends lost 9 bases and 5 bases respectively, with 20 bases between them. Germline CDR1 is LNHDA and CDR2 is SQIVND (reference sequence). CDR3 length: 15 amino acids. The CDR3 DNA sequence: TGTGCCAGCGCCCGGGCACAGGGTCTGGACAATGAGCAGTTCTTC. It translates to CASARAQGLDNEQFF.

The chain carries TRBV5-6 and TRBJ2-4, with TRBD2 matching over 7 bases. V was clipped by 5 bases and J by 0 bases; unmatched bases: 8. This CDR3 spans 16 amino acids. The V gene's germline CDR1 is SGHDT and CDR2 YYEEEE. The CDR3 nucleotides read TGTGCCAGCAGTTCAGCGGGGTCCTTAGCCAAAAACATTCAGTACTTC. Translated: CASSSAGSLAKNIQYF.

The chain carries TRBV23-1 and TRBJ1-2; 8 bases agree with TRBD1. TRBV23-1 is recorded as an ORF, its role being uncertain. The V and J ends lost 4 bases and 8 bases, in that order; junction bases with no gene match: 9. The CDR3 has 14 residues. The CDR3 here is CASSRPDRVLGYTF. The CDR3 nucleotides are TGCGCCAGCAGTCGACCGGACAGGGTCTTAGGCTACACCTTC.

V gene TRBV28 combines with J gene TRBJ1-2; 7 bases match TRBD1. Germline V gene sequence: CDR1 MDHEN, CDR2 SYDVKM. V lost 5 bases to trimming and J lost 6 bases; unmatched junction nucleotides: 12. The CDR3 length is 15 residues. DNA of the CDR3: TGTGCCAGCAGTCCTTCCGGGGGGGACAGCCATGGCTACACCTTC. It specifies CASSPSGGDSHGYTF.

The J gene is TRBJ2-5, the V gene TRBV5-6; no reliable D call. CDR3 size: 12 residues. The V and J ends lost 4 bases and 5 bases respectively, with 9 bases between them. Germline lookup yields CDR1 SGHDT and CDR2 YYEEEE. The CDR3: CASSPGSETQYF. CDR3 coding DNA: TGTGCCAGCAGCCCCGGGTCCGAGACCCAGTACTTC.

V usage is TRBV3-1 (or the pseudogene TRBV3-2) and J usage is TRBJ1-2; a possible D gene is TRBD1 (6 bases). Germline V gene lookup returns CDR1 LGHDT and CDR2 YNNKEL (reference sequence). The CDR3 runs 12 residues. V dropped 3 bases and J dropped 8 bases, with 10 bases sitting between them. The CDR3 DNA reads as TGTGCCAGCAGCCATTCCGACAGGGGCTACACCTTC. Translated, it gives CASSHSDRGYTF.

This clone was detected only a few times. The genes are TRBV5-4 and TRBJ1-2, with D tentatively TRBD1 (6 bases). Germline CDR1 and CDR2: SGHNT and YYREEE (reference sequence). There are 13 residues in the CDR3. V lost 2 bases, J lost 9 bases, and 14 bases lay in between. The CDR3 bases are TGTGCCAGCAGCTTTCAACAGGGAAAAAGCTACACCTTC. The encoded protein is CASSFQQGKSYTF.

This chain connects TRBV2 to TRBJ2-2; D might be TRBD2 (6 bases). CDR3 length: 16 amino acids. Deletions cut 5 bases from V and 7 bases from J, with 20 bases between. Germline CDR1 reads SNHLY; CDR2 reads FYNNEI. CDR3 bases: TGTGCCAGCAGTTTGACTACGCCCTTGGGGGGCGGGGAGCTGTTTTTT. It codes for CASSLTTPLGGGELFF. The full variable domain, in which reference TRBV2 and TRBJ2-2 provide the parts outside the CDR3, is EPEVTQTPSHQVTQMGQEVILRCVPISNHLYFYWYRQILGQKVEFLVSFYNNEISEKSEIFDDQFSVERPDGSNFTLKIRSTKLEDSAMYFCASSLTTPLGGGELFFGEGSRLTVL.